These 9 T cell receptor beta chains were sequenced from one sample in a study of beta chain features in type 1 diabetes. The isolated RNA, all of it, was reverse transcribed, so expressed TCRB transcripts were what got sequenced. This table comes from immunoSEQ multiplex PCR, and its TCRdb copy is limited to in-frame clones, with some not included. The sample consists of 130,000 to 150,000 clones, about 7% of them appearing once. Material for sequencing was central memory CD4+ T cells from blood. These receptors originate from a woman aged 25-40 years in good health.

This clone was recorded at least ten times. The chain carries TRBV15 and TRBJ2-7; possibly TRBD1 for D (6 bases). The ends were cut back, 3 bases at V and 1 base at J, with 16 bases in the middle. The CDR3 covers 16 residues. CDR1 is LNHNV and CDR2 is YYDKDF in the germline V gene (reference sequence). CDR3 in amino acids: CATSRIQGEGSYEQYF. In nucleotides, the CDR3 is TGTGCCACCAGCAGGATACAGGGAGAGGGATCCTACGAGCAGTACTTC.

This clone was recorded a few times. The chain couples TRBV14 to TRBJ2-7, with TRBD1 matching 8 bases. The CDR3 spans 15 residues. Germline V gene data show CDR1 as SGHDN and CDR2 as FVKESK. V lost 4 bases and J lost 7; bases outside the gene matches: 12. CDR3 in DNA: TGTGCCAGCAGCCCGGCCTGGACAGGGAATTCGGAGCAGTACTTC. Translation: CASSPAWTGNSEQYF.

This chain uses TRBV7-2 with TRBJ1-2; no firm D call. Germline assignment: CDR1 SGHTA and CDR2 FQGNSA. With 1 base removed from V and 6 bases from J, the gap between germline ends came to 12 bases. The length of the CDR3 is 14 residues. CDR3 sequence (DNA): TGTGCCAGCAGCTTAGGAGGTGAAGAGGATGGCTACACCTTC. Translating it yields CASSLGGEEDGYTF. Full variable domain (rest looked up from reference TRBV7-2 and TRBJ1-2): GAGVSQSPSNKVTEKGKDVELRCDPISGHTALYWYRQSLGQGLEFLIYFQGNSAPDKSGLPSDRFSAERTGGSVSTLTIQRTQQEDSAVYLCASSLGGEEDGYTFGSGTRLTVV.

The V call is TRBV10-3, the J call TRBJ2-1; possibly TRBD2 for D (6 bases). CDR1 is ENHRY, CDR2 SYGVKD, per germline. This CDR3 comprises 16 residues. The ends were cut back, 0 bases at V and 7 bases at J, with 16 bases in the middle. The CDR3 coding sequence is TGTGCCATCAGTGAGTCATCGGGGAGGTCGAGTAATGAGCAGTTCTTC. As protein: CAISESSGRSSNEQFF.

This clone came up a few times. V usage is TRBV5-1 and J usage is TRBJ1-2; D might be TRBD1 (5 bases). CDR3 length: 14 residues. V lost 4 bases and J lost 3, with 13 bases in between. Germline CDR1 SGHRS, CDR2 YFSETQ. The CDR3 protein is CASSPQGGDYGYTF. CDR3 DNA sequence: TGCGCCAGCAGCCCCCAGGGAGGGGACTATGGCTACACCTTC.

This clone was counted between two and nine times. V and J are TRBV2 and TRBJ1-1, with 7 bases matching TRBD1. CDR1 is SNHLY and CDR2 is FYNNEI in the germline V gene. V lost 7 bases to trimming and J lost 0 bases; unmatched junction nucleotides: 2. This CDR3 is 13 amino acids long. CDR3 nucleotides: TGTGCCAGCAACGACAGGGTGAACACTGAAGCTTTCTTT. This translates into CASNDRVNTEAFF.

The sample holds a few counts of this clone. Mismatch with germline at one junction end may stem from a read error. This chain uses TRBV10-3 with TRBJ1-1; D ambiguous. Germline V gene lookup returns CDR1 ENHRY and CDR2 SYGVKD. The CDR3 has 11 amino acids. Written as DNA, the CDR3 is TGTGCCAGCAGTTACGGGTTTGAAGCTTTCTTT. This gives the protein CASSYGFEAFF.

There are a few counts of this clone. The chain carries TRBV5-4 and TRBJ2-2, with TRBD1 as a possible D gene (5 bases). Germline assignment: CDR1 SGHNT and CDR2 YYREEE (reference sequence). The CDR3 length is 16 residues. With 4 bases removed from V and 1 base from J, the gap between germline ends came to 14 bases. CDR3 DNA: TGTGCCAGCAGCACAACCCAGGGTGGGAACACCGGGGAGCTGTTTTTT. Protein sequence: CASSTTQGGNTGELFF.

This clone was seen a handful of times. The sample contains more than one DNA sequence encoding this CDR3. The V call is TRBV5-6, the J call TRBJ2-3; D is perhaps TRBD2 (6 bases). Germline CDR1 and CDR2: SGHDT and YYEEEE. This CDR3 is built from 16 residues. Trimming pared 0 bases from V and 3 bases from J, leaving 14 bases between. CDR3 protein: CASSLGTGTGTDTQYF. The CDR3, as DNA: TGTGCCAGCAGCTTGGGCACCGGGACTGGAACAGATACGCAGTATTTT. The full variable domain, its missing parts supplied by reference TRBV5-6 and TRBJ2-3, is DAGVTQSPTHLIKTRGQQVTLRCSPKSGHDTVSWYQQALGQGPQFIFQYYEEEERQRGNFPDRFSGHQFPNYSSELNVNALLLGDSALYLCASSLGTGTGTDTQYFGPGTRLTVL.